This record concerns one TCR beta chain sequence. A sample-barcoded 5' primer and a J-beta primer mix were used in a second PCR of roughly 7 to 12 cycles. TCRdb reprocessed the 5' RACE reads via MiXCR and lists one record per CDR3 protein. The sample lists hundreds of thousands of distinct CDR3 sequences; more than 40% were seen once. These data are taken from a study of blood T cells in healthy people across ages. The V gene end was trimmed by 0 bases and the J gene end by 7 bases; junction bases not matched to a gene: 17. This CDR3 spans 18 amino acids. Germline-derived CDR1 and CDR2 are DFQATT and SNEGSKA (reference sequence).

The chain uses TRBV20-1 and TRBJ2-1; 8 nucleotides line up with TRBD1. The sequencing input was blood. The origin of this receptor is a man in his 60s in good health. The CDR3 is CSARDFAQRTGSANEQFF. In DNA, the CDR3 is TGCAGTGCTAGAGACTTTGCTCAACGGACAGGGTCTGCGAATGAGCAGTTCTTC.